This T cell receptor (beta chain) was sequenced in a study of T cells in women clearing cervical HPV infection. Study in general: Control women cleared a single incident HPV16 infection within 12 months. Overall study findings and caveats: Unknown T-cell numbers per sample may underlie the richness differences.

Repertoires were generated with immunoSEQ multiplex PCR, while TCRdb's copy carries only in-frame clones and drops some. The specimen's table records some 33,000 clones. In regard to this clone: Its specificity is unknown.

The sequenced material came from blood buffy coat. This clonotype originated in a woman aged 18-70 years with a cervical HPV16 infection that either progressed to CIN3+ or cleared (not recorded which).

CDR3 sequence reads: CASSQFGDMSNQPQHF. The covered CDR3 bases are TGCGCCAGCAGCCAATTCGGGGATATGAGCAATCAGCCC. The chain links TRBV4-1 to TRBJ1-5, with D unclear. Sequencing ends 3 residues short of the CDR3 end; the germline J gene provides the rest. Looked up from germline, CDR1 is MGHRA and CDR2 is YSYEKL. The CDR3 is 16 amino acids. V dropped 2 bases and J dropped 1 base, with 12 bases sitting between them.